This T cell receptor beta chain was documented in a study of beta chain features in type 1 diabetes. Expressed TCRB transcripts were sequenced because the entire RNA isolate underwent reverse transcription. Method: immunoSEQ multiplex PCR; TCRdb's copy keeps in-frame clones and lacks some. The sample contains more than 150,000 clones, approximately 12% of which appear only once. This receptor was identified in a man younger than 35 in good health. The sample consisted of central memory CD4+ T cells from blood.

CDR3 residues: CASSVARSYEQYF. CDR3 sequence (DNA): TGTGCCAGCAGTGTTGCTAGGTCCTACGAGCAGTACTTC. The V gene is TRBV2, the J gene TRBJ2-7; D call uncertain. The CDR3 loop spans 13 amino acids. V lost 4 bases and J 1 base, leaving 8 bases between the germline ends. Germline loops: CDR1 SNHLY, CDR2 FYNNEI.